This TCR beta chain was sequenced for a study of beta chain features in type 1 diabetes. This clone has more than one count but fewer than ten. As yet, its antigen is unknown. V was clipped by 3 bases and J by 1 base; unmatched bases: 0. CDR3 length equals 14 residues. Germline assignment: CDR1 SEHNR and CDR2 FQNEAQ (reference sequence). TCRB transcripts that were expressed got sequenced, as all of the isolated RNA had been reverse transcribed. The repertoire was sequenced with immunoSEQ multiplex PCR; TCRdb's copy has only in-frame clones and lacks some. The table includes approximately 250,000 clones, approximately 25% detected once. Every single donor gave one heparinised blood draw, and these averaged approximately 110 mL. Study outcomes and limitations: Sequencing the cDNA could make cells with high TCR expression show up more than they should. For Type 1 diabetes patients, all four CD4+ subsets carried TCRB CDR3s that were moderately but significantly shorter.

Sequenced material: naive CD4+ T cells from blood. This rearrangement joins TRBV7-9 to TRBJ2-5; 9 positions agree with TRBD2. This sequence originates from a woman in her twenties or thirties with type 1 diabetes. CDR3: CASSFSGSQETQYF. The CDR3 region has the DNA TGTGCCAGCAGCTTTAGCGGGAGCCAAGAGACCCAGTACTTC.